The 27 T cell receptor beta chains below were found in one sample sequenced in a study of technical replicates of blood from several donors. The method was immunoSEQ multiplex PCR; TCRdb's version includes in-frame clones alone and lacks a portion of them. The top ten clones hold 0.2% to 0.25% of a sample with just over 95,000 clones, more than 90% of them seen once. The source material was T cells isolated from PBMCs. These receptors came from a human donor in good health.

V and J are TRBV7-9 and TRBJ1-2; 10 bases align to TRBD1. Germline V gene sequence: CDR1 SEHNR, CDR2 FQNEAQ (reference sequence). V lost 5 bases, J lost 5 bases, and 8 bases stayed unmatched. This CDR3 region has 15 residues. The CDR3 bases are TGTGCCAGCAGCCCTTCGGACAGGGGGGGATATGGCTACACCTTC. Translation: CASSPSDRGGYGYTF.

The gene calls are TRBV10-3 and TRBJ2-1, with TRBD1 matching 7 bases. This CDR3 is built from 14 residues. The V and J ends lost 2 bases and 6 bases, in that order; junction bases with no gene match: 4. Germline CDR1 is ENHRY and CDR2 is SYGVKD. The DNA of the CDR3 is TGTGCCATCAGTGAGACAGGGGTGTCCAATGAGCAGTTCTTC. Encoded protein: CAISETGVSNEQFF.

V usage is TRBV6-6 and J usage is TRBJ1-4; TRBD1 agrees at 10 bases. This CDR3 spans 15 amino acids. V was clipped by 6 bases and J by 8 bases; unmatched bases: 9. Germline values: CDR1 MNHNY, CDR2 SVGAGI (reference sequence). The CDR3 coding sequence is TGTGCCAGCAGGGATCTGGGACAGGGGCTGGAAAAACTGTTTTTT. As protein: CASRDLGQGLEKLFF.

This clone was recorded only once. The J gene is TRBJ2-1, the V gene TRBV29-1; the D is unclear. Germline V gene sequence: CDR1 SQVTM, CDR2 ANQGSEA. V was cut by 6 bases and J by 4 bases, with 16 bases left in between. The CDR3 extends over 14 amino acids. In DNA, the CDR3 is TGCAGCGTGGTTAACGGAGAGGTATACAATGAGCAGTTCTTC. Its protein product is CSVVNGEVYNEQFF.

This chain links TRBV6-1 with TRBJ2-7; maybe TRBD1 (6 bases). Germline CDR1 MNHNS, CDR2 SASEGT. The CDR3 has 15 amino acids. The V gene lost 0 bases and the J gene lost 2 bases, with 11 bases spanning the gap. CDR3 nucleotide sequence: TGTGCCAGCAGTGAAGCGGTACAGGGAGCCTACGAGCAGTACTTC. This translates into CASSEAVQGAYEQYF.

V gene TRBV5-5 combines with J gene TRBJ1-1; tentative D call: TRBD1 (6 bases). Trimming removed 3 bases from V and 8 bases from J, with 8 bases in between. The CDR3 contains 11 residues. The germline V gene encodes CDR1 SGHKS and CDR2 YYEKEE (reference sequence). The CDR3 DNA reads TGTGCCAGCAGCTCAACAGGGGAAGCTTTCTTT. As protein: CASSSTGEAFF.

The rearrangement uses TRBV30 and TRBJ2-1, with 7 bases fitting TRBD1. The CDR3 runs 16 residues. Losses at the gene ends were 0 bases for V and 4 bases for J; bases not matched to a gene: 9. Germline V gives CDR1 GTSNPN, CDR2 SVGIG (reference sequence). In DNA, the CDR3 is TGTGCCTGGAGTGTACTTTGGGGGACAGTTTACAATGAGCAGTTCTTC. Residues: CAWSVLWGTVYNEQFF.

This chain connects TRBV4-2 to TRBJ2-6; TRBD1 is a possible D gene (5 bases). Trimming left V 4 bases short and J 0 bases short, with 13 bases between. The CDR3 length is 17 residues. Germline V gene data show CDR1 as LGHNA and CDR2 as YNFKEQ. The DNA for the CDR3 is TGTGCCAGCAGCCCGTCACAGGACAACTCTGGGGCCAACGTCCTGACTTTC. It codes for CASSPSQDNSGANVLTF.

This sequence joins TRBV6-6 and TRBJ1-5, with unresolved D. The length of the CDR3 is 16 residues. Germline-derived CDR1 and CDR2 are MNHNY and SVGAGI (reference sequence). V was shortened by 0 bases and J by 5 bases, with 14 bases between the two germline ends. The CDR3 is CASSYSLTKQDQPQHF. The CDR3 region has the DNA TGTGCCAGCAGTTACTCTTTGACGAAGCAGGATCAGCCCCAGCATTTT.

Comments on this clone: The junction departs from the called germline gene at one end, perhaps through a read error. The rearrangement joins TRBV2 to TRBJ2-1, with TRBD2 identical over 12 bases. The CDR3 length is 14 residues. Germline CDR1 SNHLY, CDR2 FYNNEI. CDR3 nucleotides: TGTGCCACCAGTTGGACTAGCGGGAATAATGAGCAGTTCTTC. Its translation is CATSWTSGNNEQFF.

The chain carries TRBV6-4 and TRBJ2-5; 7 bases line up with TRBD2. CDR1 is MRHNA, CDR2 SNTAGT, per germline. The CDR3 loop spans 15 amino acids. After removal of 0 bases from V and 1 base from J, the junction contained 2 bases not matched to a gene. DNA of the CDR3: TGTGCCAGCAGTGACTCGCCGGGGGGCCAAGAGACCCAGTACTTC. It specifies CASSDSPGGQETQYF.

The gene calls are TRBV15 and TRBJ2-2; 9 bases fit TRBD2. CDR1 LNHNV and CDR2 YYDKDF come from the germline V gene (reference sequence). Trimming removed 0 bases from V and 1 base from J; junction bases left unmatched: 3. This CDR3 spans 17 amino acids. CDR3 protein: CATSRDETSGNTGELFF. For the CDR3, the DNA is TGTGCCACCAGCAGAGACGAGACTAGCGGGAACACCGGGGAGCTGTTTTTT.

The CDR3 sequence: CASIQQLNTGELFF. CDR3 in DNA: TGTGCCAGCATCCAACAGCTGAACACCGGGGAGCTGTTTTTT. The rearrangement joins TRBV6-6 to TRBJ2-2; D is ambiguous. V lost 7 bases and J lost 1, with 10 bases in between. CDR3 size: 14 residues. The germline V gene encodes CDR1 MNHNY and CDR2 SVGAGI (reference sequence).

The chain employs TRBV7-8 and TRBJ2-3, with 10 bases lining up with TRBD2. The ends lost 5 bases at V and 1 base at J; junction bases unmatched: 18. Germline-derived CDR1 and CDR2 are SGHVS and FQNEAQ. This CDR3 comprises 20 residues. The CDR3 here is CASSPISLNILAGGTDTQYF. The CDR3 DNA follows: TGTGCCAGCAGCCCAATCTCCCTCAATATCCTAGCGGGGGGCACAGATACGCAGTATTTT.

The chain couples TRBV6-1 to TRBJ2-4; 7 bases match TRBD2. The CDR3 extends over 14 amino acids. Germline V gives CDR1 MNHNS, CDR2 SASEGT. The V gene end was trimmed by 1 base and the J gene end by 9 bases; junction bases not matched to a gene: 6. The chain's CDR3 is CASSEDRTRGIQYF. CDR3 coding DNA: TGTGCCAGCAGTGAAGATCGGACTAGAGGCATTCAGTACTTC.

V is TRBV7-9 and J is TRBJ2-1; D might be TRBD2 (6 bases). V lost 8 bases and J lost 8, with 19 bases in between. In germline, CDR1 is SEHNR, CDR2 FQNEAQ (reference sequence). CDR3 length: 14 residues. The CDR3 is CASGGTSGLDEQFF. CDR3 in DNA: TGTGCCAGCGGCGGGACTTCTGGGCTCGATGAGCAGTTCTTC.

For this clone: Within the sample, other DNA sequences also encode this same CDR3. The chain employs TRBV29-1 and TRBJ1-1; D is unresolved. With 4 bases removed from V and 10 bases from J, the gap between germline ends came to 13 bases. The CDR3 is 11 amino acids. Germline values: CDR1 SQVTM, CDR2 ANQGSEA. This chain's CDR3 is CSVGAGSLAFF. As DNA, the CDR3 is TGCAGCGTTGGGGCTGGGAGTTTAGCTTTCTTT. Complete variable domain (other parts from reference TRBV29-1 and TRBJ1-1): SAVISQKPSRDICQRGTSLTIQCQVDSQVTMMFWYRQQPGQSLTLIATANQGSEATYESGFVIDKFPISRPNLTFSTLTVSNMSPEDSSIYLCSVGAGSLAFFGQGTRLTVV.

This sequence joins TRBV6-1 and TRBJ2-1; 10 bases map to TRBD2. Looked up from germline, CDR1 is MNHNS and CDR2 is SASEGT. CDR3 size: 14 residues. V trimming: 6 bases; J trimming: 11 bases; junction bases outside the gene matches: 10. The CDR3 reads CASRSEAGGMKQFF. The DNA for the CDR3 is TGTGCCAGCAGATCGGAAGCGGGAGGGATGAAGCAGTTCTTC.

CDR3 coding DNA: TGCGCCAGCAGCCAACTGGAGGGTCCAGATACGCAGTATTTT. This encodes CASSQLEGPDTQYF. The rearrangement uses TRBV4-1 and TRBJ2-3; D possibly corresponds to TRBD2 (6 bases). In germline, CDR1 is MGHRA, CDR2 YSYEKL. With 2 bases removed from V and 4 bases from J, the gap between germline ends came to 10 bases. The CDR3 runs 14 residues.

V usage is TRBV7-2 and J usage is TRBJ1-1; D is perhaps TRBD1 (6 bases). Germline values: CDR1 SGHTA, CDR2 FQGNSA. The CDR3 extends over 12 amino acids. The V gene lost 3 bases and the J gene lost 14 bases, with 16 bases spanning the gap. Written as DNA, the CDR3 is TGTGCCAGCAGCTTCTCGGGGGGCCCGGGATTCTTT. Translated, it gives CASSFSGGPGFF.

The V and J genes are TRBV18 and TRBJ1-2, with D possibly being TRBD1 (5 bases). This CDR3 contains 13 residues. Trimming took off 4 bases at V and 6 bases at J, with 12 bases between the two ends. Germline CDR1 and CDR2: KGHSH and LQKENI. The CDR3 protein is CASSRQFDHGYTF. The DNA for the CDR3 is TGTGCCAGCTCACGACAGTTTGATCATGGCTACACCTTC.

The chain carries TRBV28 and TRBJ1-2, with 8 bases aligning to TRBD1. The CDR3 is 13 residues long. Losses at the gene ends were 3 bases for V and 4 bases for J; bases not matched to a gene: 1. CDR1 MDHEN and CDR2 SYDVKM come from the germline V gene. The CDR3 protein is CASSFTGGYGYTF. The CDR3 nucleotides read TGTGCCAGCAGTTTCACAGGGGGCTATGGCTACACCTTC.

The genes are TRBV19 and TRBJ1-3; D uncertain. The CDR3 contains 13 residues. From germline, CDR1 is LNHDA and CDR2 SQIVND (reference sequence). Trimming took off 1 base at V and 2 bases at J, with 3 bases between the two ends. In nucleotides, the CDR3 is TGTGCCAGTAGTATAGGAGCTGGAAACACCATATATTTT. Translating it yields CASSIGAGNTIYF.

The J gene is TRBJ1-2, the V gene TRBV6-5, with TRBD1 as a possible D gene (6 bases). V was shortened by 0 bases and J by 4 bases, with 15 bases between the two germline ends. Germline CDR1 and CDR2: MNHEY and SVGAGI. The length of the CDR3 is 16 residues. The CDR3 loop is CASSYSAVGQFYGYTF. The CDR3, as DNA: TGTGCCAGCAGTTACTCGGCTGTTGGACAGTTCTATGGCTACACCTTC.

The chain couples TRBV19 to TRBJ1-5; no clear D. This CDR3 region has 12 residues. Germline V lookup: CDR1 LNHDA, CDR2 SQIVND (reference sequence). V was shortened by 10 bases and J by 6 bases, with 13 bases between the two germline ends. The CDR3 spells CATRGGFQPQHF. The DNA of the CDR3 is TGTGCCACGCGGGGAGGGTTTCAGCCCCAGCATTTT.

This sequence joins TRBV29-1 and TRBJ2-3, with 11 bases aligning to TRBD2. Germline CDR1 and CDR2: SQVTM and ANQGSEA. Unmatched junction bases numbered 6, after V lost 1 base and J lost 6 bases. This CDR3 spans 15 amino acids. As DNA, the CDR3 is TGCAGCGTTGAAGGCACTAGCGGGAGTGGGGATACGCAGTATTTT. Translating it yields CSVEGTSGSGDTQYF.

CDR3 residues: CASRRAGGPSTGELFF. CDR3 nucleotide sequence: TGTGCCAGCAGGAGAGCGGGGGGGCCCAGCACCGGGGAGCTGTTTTTT. The V gene is TRBV7-6, the J gene TRBJ2-2, with 10 bases matching TRBD2. CDR1 SGHVS and CDR2 FNYEAQ come from the germline V gene. J gave up 4 bases and V 6 bases, and 8 bases lay outside the gene matches. The CDR3 is 16 amino acids. Full variable domain (missing parts from reference TRBV7-6 and TRBJ2-2): GAGVSQSPRYKVTKRGQDVALRCDPISGHVSLYWYRQALGQGPEFLTYFNYEAQQDKSGLPNDRFSAERPEGSISTLTIQRTEQRDSAMYRCASRRAGGPSTGELFFGEGSRLTVL.